The sequence of this T cell receptor beta chain was determined in a study of control samples from healthy donors and cancer patients. Germline V gene data show CDR1 as LNHDA and CDR2 as SQIVND (reference sequence). V was clipped by 4 bases and J by 7 bases, with 20 bases between them. This CDR3 contains 16 residues. Sequenced by immunoSEQ multiplex PCR; TCRdb stores in-frame clones only, minus some. The table records approximately 100,000 clones, approximately 82% of them present only once. This clone qualifies as medium-sized. The chain joins TRBV19 to TRBJ1-5; unclear D gene. Sequenced sample: blood. The receptor was derived from a man aged 60-69 years in good health. Here the CDR3 reads CASSTLDGEGSQPQHF. CDR3 DNA sequence: TGTGCCAGTAGTACCCTCGATGGGGAGGGTTCGCAGCCCCAGCATTTT.